This TCR beta chain was identified during a study of cytomegalovirus exposure and HLA in healthy donors. Across the study: As released early, the data held about 85 million unique TCRs from HLA-typed donors.

Study findings and constraints: The authors later found most CMV-associated TCR beta chains appeared HLA-restricted.

V lost 4 bases, J lost 2 bases, and 7 bases stayed unmatched. The germline gives CDR1 SGHRS, CDR2 YFSETQ. CDR3 length: 15 amino acids. PCR involved 60 Vbeta and 13 Jbeta primers. Assay: immunoSEQ multiplex PCR; the TCRdb copy retains only in-frame clones and omits some. The sample holds some 140,000 clones, around 80% seen once. Comments on this clone: Its antigen is as yet unknown.

Regarding donors, all were healthy bone marrow donors. This chain links TRBV5-1 with TRBJ2-7, with 9 bases aligning to TRBD1. This receptor was obtained from a man aged 25-45 years in good health. Material for sequencing was PBMCs. DNA of the CDR3: TGCGCCAGCAGCCCTCGACAGGGGGAACCCTACGAGCAGTACTTC. Translation: CASSPRQGEPYEQYF.